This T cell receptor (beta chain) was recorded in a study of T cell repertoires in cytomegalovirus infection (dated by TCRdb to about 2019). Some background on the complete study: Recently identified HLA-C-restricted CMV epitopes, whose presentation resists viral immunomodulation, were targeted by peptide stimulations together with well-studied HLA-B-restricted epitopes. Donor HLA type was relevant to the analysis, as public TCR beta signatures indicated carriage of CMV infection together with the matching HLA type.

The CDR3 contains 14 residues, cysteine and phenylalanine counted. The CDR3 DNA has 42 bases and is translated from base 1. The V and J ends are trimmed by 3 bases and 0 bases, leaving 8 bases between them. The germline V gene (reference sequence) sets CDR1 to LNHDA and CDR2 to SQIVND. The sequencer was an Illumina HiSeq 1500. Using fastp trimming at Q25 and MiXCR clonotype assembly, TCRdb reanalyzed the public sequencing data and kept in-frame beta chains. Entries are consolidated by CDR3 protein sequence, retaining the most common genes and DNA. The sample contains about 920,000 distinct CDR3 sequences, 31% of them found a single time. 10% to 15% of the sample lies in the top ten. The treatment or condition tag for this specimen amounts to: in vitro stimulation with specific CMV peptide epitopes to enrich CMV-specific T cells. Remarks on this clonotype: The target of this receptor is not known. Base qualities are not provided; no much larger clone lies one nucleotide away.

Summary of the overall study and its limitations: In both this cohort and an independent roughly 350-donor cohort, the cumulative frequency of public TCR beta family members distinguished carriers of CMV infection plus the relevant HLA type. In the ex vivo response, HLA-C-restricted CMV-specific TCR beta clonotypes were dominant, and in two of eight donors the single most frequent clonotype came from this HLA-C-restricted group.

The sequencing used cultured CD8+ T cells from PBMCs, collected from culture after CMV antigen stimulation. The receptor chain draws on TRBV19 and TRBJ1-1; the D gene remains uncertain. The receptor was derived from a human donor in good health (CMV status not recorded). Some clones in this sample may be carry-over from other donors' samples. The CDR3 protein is CASSMKRVNTEAFF. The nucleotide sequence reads TGTGCCAGTAGTATGAAACGAGTGAACACTGAAGCTTTCTTT.